This is a list of T cell receptor beta chains from one sample in a study of T cell changes during pregnancy in multiple sclerosis. Profiling relied on immunoSEQ multiplex PCR, and the TCRdb table lists in-frame clones only, not all of them. Of more than 95,000 clones in the sample, under 95% were seen once. The specimen was peripheral blood, collected after pregnancy. These receptors were obtained from a female donor with multiple sclerosis, enrolled in a pregnancy study. Each CDR3 is given with its conserved first and last residue. D genes are given only for firm matches. The listing skips clone size in some rows; elsewhere it reads once, few, many or a size class.

>TRBV4-3|TRBJ1-5|NA|TRBD1
TGCGCCAGCAGCCTCGGGACAGGGAGGCCGCCCCAGCATTTT
CASSLGTGRPPQHF
>TRBV7-2|TRBJ1-1|NA|TRBD1
TGTGCCAGCAGCTCCCAGGGACAGGGAGGGAACACTGAAGCTTTCTTT
CASSSQGQGGNTEAFF
>TRBV28|TRBJ2-7|NA|TRBD2
TGTGCCAGCACCCCGGGACTAGCGGGAGGGTACGAGCAGTACTTC
CASTPGLAGGYEQYF
>TRBV4-3|TRBJ2-5|NA|NA
TGCGCCAGCAGCCCGAGAGATTCTCTGGAGACCCAGTACTTC
CASSPRDSLETQYF
>TRBV10-3|TRBJ2-1|NA|TRBD2
TGTGCCATCAGTGAGCTAACTAGCGGGTCTTACAATGAGCAGTTCTTC
CAISELTSGSYNEQFF
>TRBV5-6|TRBJ2-7|NA|TRBD1
TGTGCCAGCAGCTTGCCCGGACAGGCATCCTCCGAGCAGTACTTC
CASSLPGQASSEQYF
>TRBV28|TRBJ1-1|NA|NA
TGTGCCAGCCGGACAGCACTTTTGAACACTGAAGCTTTCTTT
CASRTALLNTEAFF
>TRBV27|TRBJ2-7|NA|TRBD2
TGTGCCAGCAGCATAGCGGGAGGGGGGGAGCAGTACTTC
CASSIAGGGEQYF
>TRBV4-1|TRBJ1-5|NA|NA
TGCGCCAGCAGCCAATCCTCGGGGTCGCGACAGCCCCAGCATTTT
CASSQSSGSRQPQHF
>TRBV19|TRBJ2-5|NA|TRBD1
TGTGCCAGTAGAGGGACAGGAAAAGAGACCCAGTACTTC
CASRGTGKETQYF
>TRBV9|TRBJ1-4|NA|NA
TGTGCCAGCAGCGTCACGTCCCGGGTAGGCGAAAAACTGTTTTTT
CASSVTSRVGEKLFF
>TRBV2|TRBJ2-3|NA|TRBD2
TGTGCCAGCAGTCTCCATCCTAGCGGGAGGGTGGGGGCAGATACGCAGTATTTT
CASSLHPSGRVGADTQYF
>TRBV9|TRBJ2-3|NA|NA
TGTGCCAGCAGCAGAGAGGCAGATACGCAGTATTTT
CASSREADTQYF
>TRBV27|TRBJ2-7|once|NA
TGTGCCAGCAGTTTTAAACAGGGTGCCTACTACGAGCAGTACTTC
CASSFKQGAYYEQYF
>TRBV11-3|TRBJ2-3|NA|NA
TGTGCCAGCAGTCTCTCTCTCGCAGATACGCAGTATTTT
CASSLSLADTQYF
>TRBV6-1|TRBJ1-1|NA|NA
TGTGCCAGCAGTGAAGATCACGCAGGACTGATCGCTGAAGCTTTCTTT
CASSEDHAGLIAEAFF
>TRBV10-3|TRBJ2-2|NA|NA
TGTGCCATCAGGCCCAGGGCTGACACCGGGGAGCTGTTTTTT
CAIRPRADTGELFF
>TRBV19|TRBJ2-3|NA|NA
TGTGCCAGTAGTATAGGAGGGACATTTGGCACAGATACGCAGTATTTT
CASSIGGTFGTDTQYF
>TRBV30|TRBJ2-4|NA|NA
TGTGCCTGGAGCCAAATGGGCTTTCAGCTAGCCAAAAACATTCAGTACTTC
CAWSQMGFQLAKNIQYF
>TRBV30|TRBJ2-3|NA|TRBD1
TGTGCCTGGAGTCCGGGACAGGGAACGCAGTATTTT
CAWSPGQGTQYF
>TRBV19|TRBJ2-7|NA|NA
TGTGCCAGTAGTATTACGGGGGTATCCGAGCAGTACTTC
CASSITGVSEQYF
>TRBV4-2|TRBJ1-4|NA|TRBD1
TGTGCCAGCAGCCAAGGGACACTAGACAGGGATAAACTGTTTTTT
CASSQGTLDRDKLFF
>TRBV19|TRBJ2-7|NA|TRBD1
TGTGCCAGTAGTCAGGGGGCCCGATCCTACGAGCAGTACTTC
CASSQGARSYEQYF
>TRBV11-3|TRBJ2-3|NA|TRBD2
TGTGCCAGCAGCAACGCGATAGCGGGAGGCACAGATACGCAGTATTTT
CASSNAIAGGTDTQYF
>TRBV7-8|TRBJ2-1|NA|NA
TGTGCCAGCAGCTTAGAGGCGGGATTTGAGCAGTTCTTC
CASSLEAGFEQFF
>TRBV13|TRBJ2-7|NA|NA
TGTGCCAGCAGCTTAGGCCTAAGTCAGGGCCCACATTCCTACGAGCAGTACTTC
CASSLGLSQGPHSYEQYF
>TRBV19|TRBJ1-1|NA|NA
TGTGCCAGTAGTATAGGACACCAGAACACTGAAGCTTTCTTT
CASSIGHQNTEAFF
>TRBV6-6|TRBJ2-7|NA|TRBD1
TGTGCCAGCAGTTGGACAGGCTCCACCTACGAGCAGTACTTC
CASSWTGSTYEQYF
>TRBV21-1|TRBJ2-6|NA|NA
TGTGCCAGAGGTACAGGGGGCGATGGGGCCAACGTCCTGACTTTC
CARGTGGDGANVLTF
>TRBV5-6|TRBJ2-7|NA|TRBD2
TGTGCCAGCAGCTTGGGGGGGACTATTTCCTACGAGCAGTACTTC
CASSLGGTISYEQYF
>TRBV27|TRBJ1-1|NA|NA
TGTGCCAGCAGTTTGGGTCAGGGATTGAACACTGAAGCTTTCTTT
CASSLGQGLNTEAFF